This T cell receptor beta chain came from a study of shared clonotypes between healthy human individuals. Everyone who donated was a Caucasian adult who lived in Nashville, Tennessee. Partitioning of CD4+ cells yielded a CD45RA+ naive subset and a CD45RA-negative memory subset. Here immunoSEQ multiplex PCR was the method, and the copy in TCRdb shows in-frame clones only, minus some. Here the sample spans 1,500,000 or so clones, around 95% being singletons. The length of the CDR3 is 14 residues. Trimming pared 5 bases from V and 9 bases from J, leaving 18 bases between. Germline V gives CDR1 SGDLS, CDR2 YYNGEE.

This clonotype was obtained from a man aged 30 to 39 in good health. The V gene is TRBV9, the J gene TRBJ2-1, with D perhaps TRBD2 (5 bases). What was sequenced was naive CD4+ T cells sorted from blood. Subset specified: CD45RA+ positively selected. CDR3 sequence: CASSLRPARGEQFF. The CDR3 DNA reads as TGTGCCAGCAGTCTCAGACCCGCCCGGGGTGAGCAGTTCTTC.